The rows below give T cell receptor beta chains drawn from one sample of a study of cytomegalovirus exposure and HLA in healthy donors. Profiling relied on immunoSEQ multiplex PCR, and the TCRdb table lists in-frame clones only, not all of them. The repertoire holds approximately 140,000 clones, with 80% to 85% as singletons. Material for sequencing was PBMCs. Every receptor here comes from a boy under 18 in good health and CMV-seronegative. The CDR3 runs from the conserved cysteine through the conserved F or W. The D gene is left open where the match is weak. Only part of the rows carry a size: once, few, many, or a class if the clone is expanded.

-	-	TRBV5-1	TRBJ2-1	CASSLEDSLNEQFF	TGCGCCAGCAGCTTGGAGGACAGCCTCAATGAGCAGTTCTTC
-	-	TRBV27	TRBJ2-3	CASSLVQVTDTQYF	TGTGCCAGCAGTTTGGTCCAGGTCACAGATACGCAGTATTTT
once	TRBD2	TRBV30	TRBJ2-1	CAWISKGREKGYNEQFF	TGTGCCTGGATAAGCAAGGGGAGGGAGAAAGGCTACAATGAGCAGTTCTTC
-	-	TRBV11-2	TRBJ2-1	CASSRSSYNEQFF	TGTGCCAGCAGCCGGAGCTCCTACAATGAGCAGTTCTTC
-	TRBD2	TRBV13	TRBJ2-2	CASSSGLAGTTGELFF	TGTGCCAGCAGCTCGGGACTAGCGGGAACGACCGGGGAGCTGTTTTTT
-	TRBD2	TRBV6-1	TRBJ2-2	CASRPSGRDTGELFF	TGTGCCAGCAGACCTAGCGGGAGGGACACCGGGGAGCTGTTTTTT
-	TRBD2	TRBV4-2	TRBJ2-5	CASSQNSGGLGETQYF	TGTGCCAGCAGCCAAAATAGCGGGGGGCTTGGAGAGACCCAGTACTTC
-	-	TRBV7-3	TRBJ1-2	CASSLNPDTLYGYTF	TGTGCCAGCAGCTTAAACCCCGACACCCTCTATGGCTACACCTTC
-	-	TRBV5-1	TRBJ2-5	CASSLAQFEETQYF	TGCGCCAGCAGCTTGGCACAGTTTGAAGAGACCCAGTACTTC
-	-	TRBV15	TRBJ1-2	CASSQAMGGYTF	TGTGCCTCCTCCCAGGCCATGGGCGGCTACACCTTC
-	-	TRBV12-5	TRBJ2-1	CASGWGGASYNEQFF	TGTGCTAGTGGTTGGGGGGGGGCCTCCTACAATGAGCAGTTCTTC
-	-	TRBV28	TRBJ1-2	CASSETGYYYGYTF	TGTGCCAGCAGCGAAACAGGGTATTACTATGGCTACACCTTC
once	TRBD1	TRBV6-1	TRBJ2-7	CASSGVGTGGTYEQYF	TGTGCCAGCAGTGGGGTAGGGACAGGGGGCACCTACGAGCAGTACTTC
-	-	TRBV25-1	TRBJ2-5	CASSQMEVHQETQYF	TGTGCCAGCAGTCAAATGGAGGTACACCAAGAGACCCAGTACTTC
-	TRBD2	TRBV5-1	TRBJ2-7	CASSLELAGVHEQYF	TGCGCCAGCAGCTTGGAACTAGCGGGAGTTCACGAGCAGTACTTC
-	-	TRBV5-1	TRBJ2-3	CASSLPPLGHKIFTDTQYF	TGCGCCAGCAGCTTGCCTCCTTTGGGACACAAAATATTCACAGATACGCAGTATTTT
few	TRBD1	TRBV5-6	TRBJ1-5	CASSEGTGGGNQPQHF	TGTGCCAGCAGCGAAGGGACAGGGGGCGGCAATCAGCCCCAGCATTTT
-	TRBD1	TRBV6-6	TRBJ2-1	CASSSTGTGAKQFF	TGTGCCAGCAGTTCCACCGGGACAGGGGCGAAGCAGTTCTTC
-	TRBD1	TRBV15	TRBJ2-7	CATSRDRDRSYEQYF	TGTGCCACCAGCAGAGATCGGGACAGGTCCTACGAGCAGTACTTC
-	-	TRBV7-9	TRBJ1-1	CASSLGAAATEAFF	TGTGCCAGCAGCTTAGGTGCCGCGGCAACTGAAGCTTTCTTT
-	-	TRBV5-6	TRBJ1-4	CASSLGPAGAGKLFF	TGTGCCAGCAGCTTGGGACCCGCGGGGGCGGGAAAACTGTTTTTT
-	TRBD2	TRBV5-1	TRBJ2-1	CASSLGVSGRTYNEQFF	TGCGCCAGCAGCTTGGGTGTTAGCGGGAGGACCTACAATGAGCAGTTCTTC
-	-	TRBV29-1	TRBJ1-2	CSVEKDTDYGYTF	TGCAGCGTTGAAAAGGACACCGACTATGGCTACACCTTC
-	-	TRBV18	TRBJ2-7	CASSPNAGSSYEQYF	TGTGCCAGCTCACCAAATGCAGGAAGCTCCTACGAGCAGTACTTC
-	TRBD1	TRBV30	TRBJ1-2	CAWREQGNRYGYTF	TGTGCCTGGAGGGAACAGGGGAACCGCTATGGCTACACCTTC
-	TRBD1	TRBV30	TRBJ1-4	CAWAGQLNEKLLF	TGTGCCTGGGCGGGACAGCTCAATGAAAAACTGCTTTTT
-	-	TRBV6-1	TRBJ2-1	CASNVPGLAYNEQFF	TGTGCCAGCAACGTACCAGGCCTCGCATACAATGAGCAGTTCTTC
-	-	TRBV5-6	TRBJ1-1	CASSLDTGKRSEAFF	TGTGCCAGCAGCTTGGATACGGGAAAGCGGTCTGAAGCTTTCTTT
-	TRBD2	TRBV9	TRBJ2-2	CASSVGGSTGELFF	TGTGCCAGCAGCGTAGGCGGGAGTACCGGGGAGCTGTTTTTT
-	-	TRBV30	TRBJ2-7	CAWSADQGVYHPKYF	TGTGCCTGGAGTGCAGACCAGGGTGTTTACCACCCCAAGTACTTC
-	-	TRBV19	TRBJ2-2	CASSPGGTGELFF	TGTGCCAGTAGTCCCGGAGGCACCGGGGAGCTGTTTTTT
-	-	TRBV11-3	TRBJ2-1	CASTLSSYNEQFF	TGTGCCAGCACTCTGAGCTCCTACAATGAGCAGTTCTTC
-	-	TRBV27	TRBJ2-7	CASSFAGPYEQYF	TGTGCCAGCAGTTTCGCGGGTCCCTACGAGCAGTACTTC
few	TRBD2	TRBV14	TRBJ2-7	CASSQETSGRQQYF	TGTGCCAGCAGCCAGGAGACTAGCGGGCGGCAGCAGTACTTC
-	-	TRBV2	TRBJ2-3	CASSEGRAAGGDTQYF	TGTGCCAGCAGTGAAGGCAGAGCGGCCGGTGGAGATACGCAGTATTTT
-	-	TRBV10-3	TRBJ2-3	CAISEVPGRGADTQYF	TGTGCCATCAGTGAGGTCCCCGGGAGAGGGGCAGATACGCAGTATTTT
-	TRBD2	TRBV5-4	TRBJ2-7	CASSLGGRADEQYF	TGTGCCAGCAGCTTGGGTGGGAGGGCTGACGAGCAGTACTTC
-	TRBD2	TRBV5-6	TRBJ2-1	CASSLGTSGKGEQFF	TGTGCCAGCAGCTTGGGTACTAGCGGAAAAGGTGAGCAGTTCTTC
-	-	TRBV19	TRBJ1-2	CASSIGSGGLNGYTF	TGTGCCAGTAGTATAGGGTCCGGGGGGCTCAATGGCTACACCTTC
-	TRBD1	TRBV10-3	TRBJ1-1	CAKRQGARHTEAFF	TGTGCCAAACGACAGGGGGCGCGTCACACTGAAGCTTTCTTT
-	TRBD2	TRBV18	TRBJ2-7	CASSPGTSSEQYF	TGTGCCAGCTCACCAGGGACTAGTTCCGAGCAGTACTTC